The sequence of this TCR beta chain was determined in a study of Graves' ophthalmopathy and Graves' hyperthyroidism. V lost 1 base and J lost 10; bases outside the gene matches: 3. The CDR3 is 11 amino acids. CDR1 and CDR2 from the germline V gene are DFQATT and SNEGSKA (reference sequence). Details on this clonotype: Its antigen is not known.

Uncontrolled infections, other autoimmune diseases, pregnancy or lactation barred patients from enrollment. Symptoms, serum thyroxine and TRAb, thyroid ultrasound, and orbital computed tomography formed the diagnostic basis. Investigators amplified TCR beta CDR3 regions from RNA transcripts. HTBI primers served in a first-round RT-PCR, which a second-round multiplex PCR followed. TCRdb used MiXCR to reprocess the multiplex PCR reads, holding one entry per CDR3 protein. The table shows about 1.2 million distinct CDR3 sequences, with around a third occurring only once. General study findings and limits: Most expanded thyroid clonotypes above 0.001 frequency also appeared in blood. Its predictions of ophthalmopathy progression gave the model 60% to 71% sensitivity and 72.22% specificity.

The sample taken for sequencing was peripheral blood or thyroid tissue (not recorded which). This TCR came from an adult man with Graves' hyperthyroidism. The chain combines TRBV20-1 with TRBJ2-5, with TRBD1 identical over 7 bases. The CDR3 DNA is TGCAGTGCTAGAGGGGCAGGGGGCCAGTACTTC. It specifies CSARGAGGQYF.